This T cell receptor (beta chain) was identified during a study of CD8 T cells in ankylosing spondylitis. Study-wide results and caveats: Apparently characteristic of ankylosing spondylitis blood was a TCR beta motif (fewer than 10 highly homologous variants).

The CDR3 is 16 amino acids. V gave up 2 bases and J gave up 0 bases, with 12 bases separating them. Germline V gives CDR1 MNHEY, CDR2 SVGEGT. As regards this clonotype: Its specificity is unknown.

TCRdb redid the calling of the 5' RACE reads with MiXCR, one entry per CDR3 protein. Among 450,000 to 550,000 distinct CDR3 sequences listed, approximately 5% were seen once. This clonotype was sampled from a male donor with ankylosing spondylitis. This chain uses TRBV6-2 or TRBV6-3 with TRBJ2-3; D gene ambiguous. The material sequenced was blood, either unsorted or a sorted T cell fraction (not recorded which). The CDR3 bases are TGTGCCAGCAGTTACCCCCTCGCGGCTAGCACAGATACGCAGTATTTT. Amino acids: CASSYPLAASTDTQYF.